This is a list of T cell receptor beta chains from one sample in a study of T cell responses to AZD1222 COVID-19 vaccine. Libraries were prepared by immunoSEQ multiplex PCR; TCRdb keeps only in-frame clonotypes and omits some of them. The repertoire holds more than 60,000 clones, with over 75% as singletons. Sequenced material: peripheral blood, taken on day 0 of AZD1222 vaccination. The receptor source for this set is an adult in good health. CDR3s include the opening cysteine and the closing phenylalanine or tryptophan. D genes are given only for firm matches. Expanded clones are given a class, and other clones once, few, many or no size at all.

d_gene | j_gene | len | abundance | v_gene | CDR3nt | CDR3aa
NA | TRBJ1-2 | 12 | once | TRBV2 | TGTGCCAGGCGGGTCGTTACTGGTGGCTACACCTTC | CARRVVTGGYTF
NA | TRBJ1-2 | 13 | NA | TRBV18 | TGTGCCAGCTCACCACAAGCCTACTATGGCTACACCTTC | CASSPQAYYGYTF
NA | TRBJ1-2 | 15 | NA | TRBV11-1 | TGTGCCAGCAGCTTAACCCCTTCCAGTTGGAATGGCTACACCTTC | CASSLTPSSWNGYTF
NA | TRBJ1-4 | 15 | NA | TRBV9 | TGTGCCAGCAGCGTAGGGGCAGGTGGTAATGAAAAACTGTTTTTT | CASSVGAGGNEKLFF
NA | TRBJ1-1 | 13 | NA | TRBV15 | TGTGCCACCAGCAGCAAGGCATGGCCTGAAGCTTTCTTT | CATSSKAWPEAFF
NA | TRBJ2-2 | 14 | NA | TRBV7-9 | TGTGCCAGCAGCTTAACCCGGAACACCGGGGAGCTGTTTTTT | CASSLTRNTGELFF
NA | TRBJ2-3 | 14 | NA | TRBV11-1 | TGTGCCAGCAGCTTGCAGCCGAGAGCAGATACGCAGTATTTT | CASSLQPRADTQYF
NA | TRBJ1-1 | 14 | NA | TRBV7-5 | TGTGCCAGAAGCGCCCGACTCTCATTCACTGAAGCTTTCTTT | CARSARLSFTEAFF
NA | TRBJ1-2 | 14 | NA | TRBV29-1 | TGCAGCGTTGAGGGGTTCCCGCCTAACTATGGCTACACCTTC | CSVEGFPPNYGYTF
TRBD2 | TRBJ2-4 | 15 | NA | TRBV29-1 | TGCAGCGTGATTGGACTAGCGGGGTTGAAAAACATTCAGTACTTC | CSVIGLAGLKNIQYF
TRBD1 | TRBJ1-1 | 10 | NA | TRBV20-1 | TGCAGTGCTCTGGACAGGAAAGCTTTCTTT | CSALDRKAFF
NA | TRBJ2-5 | 16 | once | TRBV7-6 | TGTGCCAGCAGCTTAGCGGGGGGCGGGGCCCAAGAGACCCAGTACTTC | CASSLAGGGAQETQYF
NA | TRBJ2-1 | 16 | few | TRBV12-1 | TGTGCCAGCAGCTCGACTAGCGGGGGGACTTACAATGAGCAGTTCTTC | CASSSTSGGTYNEQFF
NA | TRBJ2-2 | 11 | NA | TRBV7-3 | TGTGCCAGCAGGGGCACCGGGGAGCTGTTTTTT | CASRGTGELFF
NA | TRBJ1-4 | 16 | NA | TRBV27 | TGTGCCAGCAGGCCCAGGCATGTTTTACCTAATGAAAAACTGTTTTTT | CASRPRHVLPNEKLFF
NA | TRBJ1-2 | 16 | NA | TRBV10-1 | TGCGCCAGCAGTGATGGCAGGGGCAGCCCTGTCTATGGCTACACCTTC | CASSDGRGSPVYGYTF
TRBD1 | TRBJ1-6 | 16 | NA | TRBV3-1/TRBV3-2 | TGTGCCAGCACCTTGGATAGGGGACAGCGCAATTCACCCCTCCACTTT | CASTLDRGQRNSPLHF
TRBD1 | TRBJ1-2 | 14 | NA | TRBV9 | TGTGCCAGCAGCGTAGCGGCACAGGGGGGAGGCTACACCTTC | CASSVAAQGGGYTF
NA | TRBJ1-1 | 12 | NA | TRBV27 | TGTGCCAGCCGGAGGTCGAACACTGAAGCTTTCTTT | CASRRSNTEAFF
NA | TRBJ1-2 | 16 | NA | TRBV30 | TGTGCCTGGAGTATGATAGGGTGGCCCTTAACGGATGGCTACACCTTC | CAWSMIGWPLTDGYTF
NA | TRBJ2-5 | 13 | NA | TRBV28 | TGTGCCAGCAGTTTCTTGGCGGACGAGACCCAGTACTTC | CASSFLADETQYF
NA | TRBJ2-7 | 13 | NA | TRBV6-5 | TGTGCCAGCAGTTACTCACAGGCCTACGAGCAGTACTTC | CASSYSQAYEQYF
NA | TRBJ2-2 | 13 | NA | TRBV9 | TGTGCCAGCAGCCCCTCCATAACCGGGGAGCTGTTTTTT | CASSPSITGELFF
NA | TRBJ2-3 | 15 | NA | TRBV14 | TGTGCCAGCAGAAGATCACGGGACATCACAGATACGCAGTATTTT | CASRRSRDITDTQYF
TRBD1 | TRBJ1-2 | 15 | NA | TRBV7-9 | TGTGCCAGCAGCGATACAGGGGCCGCTAACTATGGCTACACCTTC | CASSDTGAANYGYTF
TRBD1 | TRBJ1-2 | 13 | NA | TRBV6-6 | TGTGCCAGCAGTCAAACAGGGGAGGGCGGCTACACCTTC | CASSQTGEGGYTF
NA | TRBJ1-2 | 16 | once | TRBV3-1/TRBV3-2 | TGTGCCAGCAGCCTCCCCGGGGGACAAACTAACTATGGCTACACCTTC | CASSLPGGQTNYGYTF
NA | TRBJ2-5 | 16 | NA | TRBV18 | TGTGCCAGCTCACGACAGGCCAAGGTAGAAGTGGAGACCCAGTACTTC | CASSRQAKVEVETQYF
NA | TRBJ1-5 | 15 | NA | TRBV6-5 | TGTGCCAGCAAATCGTCCCAGGGGAGCAATCAGCCCCAGCATTTT | CASKSSQGSNQPQHF